This TCR beta chain was sequenced for a study of T cell responses to AZD1222 COVID-19 vaccine. Study-level findings and limits: Baseline antibody screening turned up just six or seven seropositive AZD1222 recipients. Repertoires were sampled only after the peak T cell response.

The data were produced by immunoSEQ multiplex PCR, yet TCRdb's version contains in-frame clones alone and is incomplete. The sample records some 150,000 clones, roughly nine tenths being singletons. The J segment lost 2 bases and the V segment lost 4 bases, leaving 3 bases of the junction unmatched. Germline lookup yields CDR1 SGHKS and CDR2 YYEKEE (reference sequence). The CDR3 has 13 amino acids. Turning to this clone: The antigen is unknown.

This sequence was found in an adult in good health. The chain uses TRBV5-5 and TRBJ2-7; 7 bases agree with TRBD1. Here the sequenced sample was peripheral blood, taken on day 0 of MenACWY control vaccination. The CDR3 bases are TGTGCCAGCAGCCTAGGGGGCCCCTACGAGCAGTACTTC. Translating it yields CASSLGGPYEQYF.